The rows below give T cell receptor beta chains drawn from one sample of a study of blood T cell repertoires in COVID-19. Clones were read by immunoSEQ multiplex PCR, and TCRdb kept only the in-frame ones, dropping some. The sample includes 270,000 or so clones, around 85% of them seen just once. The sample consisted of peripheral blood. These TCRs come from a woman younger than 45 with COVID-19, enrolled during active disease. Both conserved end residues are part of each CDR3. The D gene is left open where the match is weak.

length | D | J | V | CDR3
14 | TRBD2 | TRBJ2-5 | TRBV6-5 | CASSPASGGRTQYF
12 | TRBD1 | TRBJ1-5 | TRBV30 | CAGGQGRQPQHF
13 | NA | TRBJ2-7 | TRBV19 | CASSAGWTYEQYF
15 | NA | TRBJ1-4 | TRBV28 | CASSSNGQALEKLFF
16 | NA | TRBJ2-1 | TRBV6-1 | CASSGRAGPSYNEQFF
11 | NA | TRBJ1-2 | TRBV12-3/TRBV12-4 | CASNLGQVYTF
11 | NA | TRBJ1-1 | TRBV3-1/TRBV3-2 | CASRGGTEAFF
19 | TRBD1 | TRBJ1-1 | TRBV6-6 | CASSPGTGFYGDLNTEAFF
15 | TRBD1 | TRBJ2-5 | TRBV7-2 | CASSLLRTGDETQYF
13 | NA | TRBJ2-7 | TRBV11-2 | CASSQTDSYEQYF
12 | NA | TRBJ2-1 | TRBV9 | CASSGVGDEQFF
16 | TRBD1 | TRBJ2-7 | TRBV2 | CASMKGHRGRSREQYF
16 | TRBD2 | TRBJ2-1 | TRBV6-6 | CASSYSRLAGVNEQFF
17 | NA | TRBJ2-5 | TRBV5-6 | CASSLAVTGSRRGTQYF
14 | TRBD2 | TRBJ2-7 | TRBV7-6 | CASSFGEGSYEQYF
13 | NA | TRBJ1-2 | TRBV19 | CASSIDLGSGYTF
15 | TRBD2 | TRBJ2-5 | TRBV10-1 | CASPLAGGPSETQYF
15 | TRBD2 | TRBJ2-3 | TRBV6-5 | CASRPLLAGPEMQYF
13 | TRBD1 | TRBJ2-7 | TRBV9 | CASKGTGTDEQYF
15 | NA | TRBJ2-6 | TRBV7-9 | CASSLAGSGANVLTF
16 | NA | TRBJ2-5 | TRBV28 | CASSPPQGLEGETQYF
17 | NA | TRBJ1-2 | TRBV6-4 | CASSVGFGGAKAYGYTF
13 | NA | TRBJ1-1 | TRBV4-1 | CASSQDRYTEAFF
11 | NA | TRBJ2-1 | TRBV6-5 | CASTGGIEQFF
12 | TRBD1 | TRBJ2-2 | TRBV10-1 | CASGQGGRELFF
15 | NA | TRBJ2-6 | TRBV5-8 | CASSFDTTGANVLTF
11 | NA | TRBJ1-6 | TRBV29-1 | CSVVRNSPLHF
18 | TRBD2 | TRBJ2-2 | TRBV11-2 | CASSRSTSGGAYTGELFF
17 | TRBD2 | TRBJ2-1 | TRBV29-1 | CSFTVSGLAGGYNEQFF
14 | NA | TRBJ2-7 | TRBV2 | CASSEFHSVYEQYF
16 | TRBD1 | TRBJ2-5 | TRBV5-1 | CASSASLGQGGGTQYF
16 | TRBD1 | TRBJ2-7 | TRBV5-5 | CASSPRDSHGGYEQYF
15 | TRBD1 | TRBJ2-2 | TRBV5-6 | CASSFRRGQGGELFF
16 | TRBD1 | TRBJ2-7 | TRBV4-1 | CASSPQGVSLGYEQYF
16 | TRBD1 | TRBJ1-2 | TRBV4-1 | CASSQEGGDRPYGYTF
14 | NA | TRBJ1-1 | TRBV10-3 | CAISESTGQHEAFF
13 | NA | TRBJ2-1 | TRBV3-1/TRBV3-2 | CASSQIRGADEFF
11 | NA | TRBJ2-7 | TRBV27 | CASSSGYEQYF
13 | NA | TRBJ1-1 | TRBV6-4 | CASSLARGTEAFF
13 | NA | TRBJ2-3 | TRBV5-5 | CASSPLVRDTQYF
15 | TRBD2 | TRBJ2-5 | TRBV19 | CASSGAGGLQETQYF
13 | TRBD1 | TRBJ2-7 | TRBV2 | CASRTGGVYEQYF